This T cell receptor beta chain stems from a study of cytomegalovirus exposure and HLA in healthy donors. Whole-study results and caveats: The authors enumerated 150 to 200 TCR beta chains as linked to cytomegalovirus. According to a subsequent analysis, TCR clusters from the first cohort were inclined to appear together in the 120 validation repertoires.

Turning to this clone: The antigen is undetermined.

Using immunoSEQ multiplex PCR, the repertoire was profiled, and TCRdb retains in-frame clones only, with some absent. This table holds roughly 48,000 clones, 80% to 90% found once. The V and J ends lost 6 bases and 2 bases, in that order; junction bases with no gene match: 9. This CDR3 region has 16 residues. Germline V gene lookup returns CDR1 SGHVS and CDR2 FNYEAQ. The donors were members of the approximately 130-subject validation cohort (separate from the approximately 670-subject first cohort). The specimen sequenced was PBMCs. The chain recombines TRBV7-6 with TRBJ1-3; TRBD1 aligns across 8 bases. This TCR derives from a woman in her twenties or thirties in good health and CMV-seronegative. CDR3 protein: CASSSAGGAAGNTIYF. Written as DNA, the CDR3 is TGTGCCAGCAGTTCTGCAGGGGGCGCCGCTGGAAACACCATATATTTT.